This TCR beta chain is from a study of cytomegalovirus exposure and HLA in healthy donors. Findings of the study overall: Sequencing probably produced one cluster of sequence variants that were highly shared. Certain indistinguishable V segments, among them TRBV6-2 and TRBV6-3, were excluded. A list of approximately 150 TCR beta chains associated with cytomegalovirus was given.

About this clone: Antigen: not known.

The germline CDR1 and CDR2 sequences are LNHDA and SQIVND (reference sequence). V was pared by 2 bases and J by 7 bases, with 14 bases between. The CDR3 extends over 14 amino acids. 13 Jbeta primers and 60 Vbeta primers were used for the PCR. In the original workflow: Unique TCR beta chains numbered about 80 million in a later analysis, with 10 million to 14 million shared. TCRdb's copy holds only in-frame clones and misses some; the assay was immunoSEQ multiplex PCR. D and trimming were read from the DNA, whereas the V and J calls and clone size are those reported in that table. Of around 100,000 clones in the sample, roughly 70% are singletons; the top ten hold approximately 11%.

The V gene is TRBV19, the J gene TRBJ2-5; the D gene is possibly TRBD2 (6 bases). This clonotype was sampled from a man aged 35 to 55 in good health and CMV-seropositive. Sequencing was done on a sample of PBMCs. CDR3 DNA sequence: TGTGCCAGTAGTATAAACGGGGGAGCACGGACCCAGTACTTC. It specifies CASSINGGARTQYF.